The 9 T cell receptor beta chains in this list originate from one sample, sequenced in a study of blood T cell repertoires in COVID-19. Assay used: immunoSEQ multiplex PCR; TCRdb lists only in-frame clones, some missing. The sample shows about 94,000 clones, roughly 80% of them seen only once. Sequencing used peripheral blood. All receptors derive from a human donor in a cohort sampled during active COVID-19.

The chain links TRBV7-2 to TRBJ2-3, with 7 bases lining up with TRBD1. The germline V gene encodes CDR1 SGHTA and CDR2 FQGNSA. With V trimmed by 3 bases and J by 2 bases, 5 bases remained unmatched. The length of the CDR3 is 15 residues. The CDR3 region is CASSFQTGTTDTQYF. The CDR3 DNA sequence: TGTGCCAGCAGCTTCCAGACAGGGACCACAGATACGCAGTATTTT.

The chain uses TRBV28 and TRBJ1-3; D might be TRBD1 (5 bases). Germline CDR1 MDHEN, CDR2 SYDVKM. This CDR3 is 16 amino acids long. The ends were cut back, 6 bases at V and 0 bases at J, with 15 bases in the middle. This CDR3 is CASRGGTRFSGNTIYF. The CDR3 nucleotides are TGTGCCAGCAGGGGGGGGACTAGATTCTCTGGAAACACCATATATTTT.

V is TRBV11-2 and J is TRBJ2-7; tentatively, D is TRBD1 (6 bases). Germline V gene data show CDR1 as SGHAT and CDR2 as FQNNGV. The CDR3 runs to 15 residues. Between the trimmed V and J ends, which lost 0 bases and 5 bases, there was a span of 14 bases. CDR3 nucleotides: TGTGCCAGCAGCTTAGATCGGGGCAGGGGACACGAGCAGTACTTC. Its translation: CASSLDRGRGHEQYF.

The chain couples TRBV7-2 to TRBJ2-7; 10 bases agree with TRBD2. Germline V gene data show CDR1 as SGHTA and CDR2 as FQGNSA. This CDR3 comprises 18 residues. J was trimmed by 0 bases and V by 1 base; bases with no gene match: 9. DNA of the CDR3: TGTGCCAGCAGCTTAGTCTCTAGCGGGAGAGGATCCTCCTACGAGCAGTACTTC. It specifies CASSLVSSGRGSSYEQYF. Supplemented by reference TRBV7-2 and TRBJ2-7, the full variable domain reads GAGVSQSPSNKVTEKGKDVELRCDPISGHTALYWYRQSLGQGLEFLIYFQGNSAPDKSGLPSDRFSAERTGGSVSTLTIQRTQQEDSAVYLCASSLVSSGRGSSYEQYFGPGTRLTVT.

This chain links TRBV12-3 or TRBV12-4 with TRBJ2-7; TRBD2 matches 11 bases. The CDR3 totals 12 residues. The J segment lost 5 bases and the V segment lost 7 bases, leaving 1 base of the junction unmatched. The CDR3 nucleotides are TGTGCCAGCACACTAGCGGGAGACGAGCAGTACTTC. It yields the protein CASTLAGDEQYF.

V gene TRBV5-5 combines with J gene TRBJ1-1, with D uncertain. V lost 2 bases, J lost 0 bases, and 8 bases lay in between. The germline V gene encodes CDR1 SGHKS and CDR2 YYEKEE (reference sequence). CDR3 size: 14 residues. The CDR3 nucleotides read TGTGCCAGCAGCTTTGGGCAGGTGAACACTGAAGCTTTCTTT. Its protein is CASSFGQVNTEAFF. The variable domain in full, with the rest retrieved from reference TRBV5-5 and TRBJ1-1, is DAGVTQSPTHLIKTRGQQVTLRCSPISGHKSVSWYQQVLGQGPQFIFQYYEKEERGRGNFPDRFSARQFPNYSSELNVNALLLGDSALYLCASSFGQVNTEAFFGQGTRLTVV.

The CDR3 loop is CASSLRETGHYEQYF. CDR3 DNA sequence: TGTGCCAGCAGCTTAAGGGAGACAGGCCACTACGAGCAGTACTTC. The chain employs TRBV7-8 and TRBJ2-7; D is possibly TRBD1 (6 bases). CDR3 length: 15 residues. The germline V and J ends were trimmed by 2 bases and 3 bases, with 14 bases remaining between them. CDR1 is SGHVS, CDR2 FQNEAQ, per germline.

The count of this clone is one. The chain links TRBV4-1 to TRBJ1-3; D may be TRBD1 (6 bases). Trimming left V 1 base short and J 0 bases short, with 13 bases between. The V gene's germline CDR1 is MGHRA and CDR2 YSYEKL. This CDR3 comprises 17 residues. CDR3 in amino acids: CASSQVLWGPSGNTIYF. CDR3 coding DNA: TGCGCCAGCAGCCAAGTTCTGTGGGGGCCCTCTGGAAACACCATATATTTT.

This clone was seen only once. V and J are TRBV6-2 or TRBV6-3 and TRBJ1-4; D may be TRBD1 (5 bases). Germline lookup yields CDR1 MNHEY and CDR2 SVGEGT. V dropped 5 bases and J dropped 7 bases, with 17 bases sitting between them. This CDR3 has 15 amino acids. The CDR3 sequence: CASSPTSQGSEKLFF. The CDR3 DNA follows: TGTGCCAGCAGTCCGACGAGTCAGGGATCTGAAAAACTGTTTTTT.